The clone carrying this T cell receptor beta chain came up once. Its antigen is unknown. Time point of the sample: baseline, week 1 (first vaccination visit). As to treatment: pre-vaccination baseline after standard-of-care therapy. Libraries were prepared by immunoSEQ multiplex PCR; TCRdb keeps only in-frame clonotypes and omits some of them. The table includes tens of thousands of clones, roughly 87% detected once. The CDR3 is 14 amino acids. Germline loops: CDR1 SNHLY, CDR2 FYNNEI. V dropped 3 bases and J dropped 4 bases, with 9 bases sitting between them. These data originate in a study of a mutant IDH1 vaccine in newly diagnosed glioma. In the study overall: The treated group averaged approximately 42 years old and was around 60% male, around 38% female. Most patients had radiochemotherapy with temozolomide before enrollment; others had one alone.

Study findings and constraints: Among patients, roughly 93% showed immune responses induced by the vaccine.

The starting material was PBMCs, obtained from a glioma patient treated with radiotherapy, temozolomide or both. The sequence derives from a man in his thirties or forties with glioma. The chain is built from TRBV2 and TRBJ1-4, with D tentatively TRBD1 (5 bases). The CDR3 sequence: CASSDWGNNEKLFF. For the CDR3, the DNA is TGTGCCAGCAGTGATTGGGGGAATAATGAAAAACTGTTTTTT.